The 13 T cell receptor beta chains listed next were all sequenced from one sample in a study of early T cells in non-severe SARS-CoV-2 infection. MiXCR, run by TCRdb on the 5' RACE reads, gives a single entry per CDR3 protein. The profile covers tens of thousands of distinct CDR3 sequences, with approximately 5.6% appearing a single time and under 5% taken by the ten largest. Sequences were obtained from whole blood. These receptors all come from an adult who was a healthcare worker with PCR-confirmed SARS-CoV-2 infection or an uninfected control (not recorded which).

This clonotype was detected many times. The rearrangement uses TRBV3-1 and TRBJ2-7, with TRBD2 as a possible D gene (5 bases). Germline CDR1 LGHDT, CDR2 YNNKEL (reference sequence). V gave up 4 bases and J gave up 3 bases, with 16 bases separating them. The CDR3 consists of 15 residues. CDR3 in amino acids: CASSLGDAVLYEQYF. The CDR3, as DNA: TGTGCCAGCAGCCTCGGGGATGCGGTTCTCTACGAGCAGTACTTC.

J is TRBJ1-6 and V is TRBV6-2 or TRBV6-3; 8 positions match TRBD1. The V and J ends lost 5 bases and 9 bases, in that order; junction bases with no gene match: 6. The CDR3 contains 14 residues. Germline CDR1 MNHEY, CDR2 SVGEGT. In DNA form, the CDR3 reads TGTGCCAGCAGTCGAACAGGGGGAAGTTCACCCCTCCACTTT. It translates to CASSRTGGSSPLHF.

The CDR3 here is CASSFFRNTGELFF. DNA for the CDR3: TGTGCCAGCAGTTTTTTCAGGAACACCGGGGAGCTGTTTTTT. This chain connects TRBV27 to TRBJ2-2; unclear D gene. Trimming pared 3 bases from V and 1 base from J, leaving 6 bases between. This CDR3 region has 14 residues. Looked up from germline, CDR1 is MNHEY and CDR2 is SMNVEV (reference sequence).

This clonotype was counted only a few times. This sequence joins TRBV19 and TRBJ2-2; 7 bases are a match to TRBD1. The CDR3 loop spans 14 amino acids. V lost 4 bases to trimming and J lost 5 bases; unmatched junction nucleotides: 4. The germline CDR1 and CDR2 sequences are LNHDA and SQIVND (reference sequence). This CDR3 is CASSTGTVTGELFF. The CDR3 coding sequence is TGTGCCAGTAGTACCGGGACAGTTACCGGGGAGCTGTTTTTT.

The chain links TRBV29-1 to TRBJ2-1, with 7 nucleotides matching TRBD1. CDR1 and CDR2 (germline): SQVTM, ANQGSEA. This CDR3 is 16 amino acids long. The V and J ends lost 5 bases and 4 bases, in that order; junction bases with no gene match: 14. The CDR3 region is CSVHRGTVGWYNEQFF. CDR3 sequence (DNA): TGCAGCGTTCACAGGGGTACGGTGGGGTGGTACAATGAGCAGTTCTTC.

This clonotype was picked up many times. The rearrangement joins TRBV6-2 or TRBV6-3 to TRBJ1-5; D is possibly TRBD1 (6 bases). The CDR3 is 14 residues long. Germline CDR1 and CDR2: MNHEY and SVGEGT. V was cut by 2 bases and J by 7 bases, with 12 bases left in between. The CDR3 region has the DNA TGTGCCAGCAGTTACATACAGGGCGGACAGCCCCAGCATTTT. Protein: CASSYIQGGQPQHF.

V is TRBV4-1 and J is TRBJ2-7; tentatively, D is TRBD1 or TRBD2 (5 bases each). The CDR3 runs 13 residues. V gave up 4 bases and J gave up 3 bases, with 10 bases separating them. Germline loops: CDR1 MGHRA, CDR2 YSYEKL. CDR3 protein: CASSREGFYEQYF. As DNA, the CDR3 is TGCGCCAGCAGCCGTGAGGGGTTCTACGAGCAGTACTTC.

This clonotype was seen repeatedly, ten times or more. This chain joins TRBV9 and TRBJ1-1; D is possibly TRBD1 (5 bases). The CDR3 sequence is 15 residues long. Germline-derived CDR1 and CDR2 are SGDLS and YYNGEE. V was trimmed by 0 bases and J by 2 bases, leaving 11 bases between them. CDR3 sequence: CASSVGGAFNTEAFF. The CDR3 DNA reads as TGTGCCAGCAGCGTAGGCGGGGCCTTTAACACTGAAGCTTTCTTT.

This clonotype was detected many times. This chain uses TRBV7-6 with TRBJ2-1, with a weak D call TRBD1 (6 bases). This CDR3 is built from 16 residues. With 0 bases removed from V and 2 bases from J, the gap between germline ends came to 11 bases. CDR1 and CDR2 (germline): SGHVS, FNYEAQ. The CDR3 protein is CASSLADRGTYNEQFF. Written as DNA, the CDR3 is TGTGCCAGCAGCTTAGCGGATAGGGGGACCTACAATGAGCAGTTCTTC.

This clonotype was recorded many times. The rearrangement links TRBV4-3 to TRBJ1-3; no reliable D call. The CDR3 extends over 16 amino acids. Trimming left V 0 bases short and J 0 bases short, with 9 bases between. Per the germline V gene, CDR1 is LGHNA and CDR2 is YSLEER. The CDR3 nucleotides are TGCGCCAGCAGCCAAGACGGAGGGAACTCTGGAAACACCATATATTTT. Translating gives CASSQDGGNSGNTIYF.

This clonotype was seen a handful of times. This rearrangement joins TRBV5-1 to TRBJ1-2, with 8 bases aligning to TRBD1. V lost 5 bases and J lost 6; bases outside the gene matches: 9. CDR1 SGHRS and CDR2 YFSETQ come from the germline V gene. The CDR3 length is 14 residues. This CDR3 is CASRAGTGTDGYTF. For the CDR3, the DNA is TGCGCCAGCAGGGCTGGGACAGGAACCGATGGCTACACCTTC.

This clonotype was recorded many times. V usage is TRBV7-8 and J usage is TRBJ2-3; D unresolved. There are 13 residues in the CDR3. V lost 7 bases and J 0 bases, leaving 8 bases between the germline ends. Germline loops: CDR1 SGHVS, CDR2 FQNEAQ. The CDR3 DNA follows: TGTGCCAGCACTCCCTTTAGCACAGATACGCAGTATTTT. This codes for CASTPFSTDTQYF.

Within the sample, this clonotype is medium-sized. J is TRBJ2-1 and V is TRBV7-2; possible D gene TRBD1, 7 bases. Germline CDR1 is SGHTA and CDR2 is FQGNSA. This CDR3 is built from 16 residues. Trimming removed 5 bases from V and 0 bases from J, with 14 bases in between. CDR3 sequence (DNA): TGTGCCAGCAGCGGTCGACAGGGAGGCTCCTACAATGAGCAGTTCTTC. The encoded protein is CASSGRQGGSYNEQFF.